This T cell receptor (beta chain) was profiled in a study of shared clonotypes between healthy human individuals. This clone was seen a single time. This table comes from immunoSEQ multiplex PCR, and its TCRdb copy is limited to in-frame clones, with some not included. The sample has 2 million to 2.5 million clones, 85% to 95% seen once. This TCR was sampled from a young man in good health. Some clones in this sample may be carry-over from other donors' samples. The specimen sequenced was naive CD4+ T cells from PBMCs. The subset is: CD45RA+ positively selected.

The CDR3 reads CASSKVGSGSYGYTF. CDR3 DNA: TGTGCCAGCAGTAAGGTGGGGAGTGGCAGCTATGGCTACACCTTC. The chain combines TRBV28 with TRBJ1-2; D unresolved. V was shortened by 5 bases and J by 4 bases, with 17 bases between the two germline ends. Germline V gene data show CDR1 as MDHEN and CDR2 as SYDVKM. The CDR3 extends over 15 amino acids.